This TCR beta chain is from a study of cytomegalovirus exposure and HLA in healthy donors. Study information: As an earlier analysis found, around 170 million T cells yielded over 95 million unique TCR beta sequences.

Study-level findings and limits: There were a few CMV-associated chains whose specificity for CMV antigens was confirmed in vitro. Sequence variants that were highly shared formed a cluster that was likely a sequencing artifact.

PCR employed 60 Vbeta and 13 Jbeta primers. Clones were sequenced by immunoSEQ multiplex PCR, and TCRdb holds only the in-frame ones, with some missing. This repertoire comprises some 200,000 clones; its ten largest clones make up approximately 0.74%. Comment on this clone: Its antigen remains unidentified.

The V gene's germline CDR1 is SGHVS and CDR2 FNYEAQ. CDR3 length: 13 residues. V lost 1 base to trimming and J lost 0 bases, with 3 bases between them. This sequence joins TRBV7-6 and TRBJ2-5; unclear D gene. Material for sequencing was PBMCs. The clonotype originates from a boy younger than 18 in good health and CMV-seronegative. The CDR3 here is CASSLDYQETQYF. CDR3 in DNA: TGTGCCAGCAGCTTAGACTACCAAGAGACCCAGTACTTC.